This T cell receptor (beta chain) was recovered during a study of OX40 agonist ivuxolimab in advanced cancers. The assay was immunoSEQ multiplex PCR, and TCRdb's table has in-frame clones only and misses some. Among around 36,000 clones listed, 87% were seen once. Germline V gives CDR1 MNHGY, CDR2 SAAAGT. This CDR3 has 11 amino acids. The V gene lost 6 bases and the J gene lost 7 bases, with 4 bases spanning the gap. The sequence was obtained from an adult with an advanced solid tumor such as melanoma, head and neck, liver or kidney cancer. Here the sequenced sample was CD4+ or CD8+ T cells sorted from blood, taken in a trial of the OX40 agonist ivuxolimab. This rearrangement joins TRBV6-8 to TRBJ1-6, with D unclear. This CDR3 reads CASRTNSPLHF. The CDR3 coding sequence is TGTGCCAGCAGGACGAATTCACCCCTCCACTTT.